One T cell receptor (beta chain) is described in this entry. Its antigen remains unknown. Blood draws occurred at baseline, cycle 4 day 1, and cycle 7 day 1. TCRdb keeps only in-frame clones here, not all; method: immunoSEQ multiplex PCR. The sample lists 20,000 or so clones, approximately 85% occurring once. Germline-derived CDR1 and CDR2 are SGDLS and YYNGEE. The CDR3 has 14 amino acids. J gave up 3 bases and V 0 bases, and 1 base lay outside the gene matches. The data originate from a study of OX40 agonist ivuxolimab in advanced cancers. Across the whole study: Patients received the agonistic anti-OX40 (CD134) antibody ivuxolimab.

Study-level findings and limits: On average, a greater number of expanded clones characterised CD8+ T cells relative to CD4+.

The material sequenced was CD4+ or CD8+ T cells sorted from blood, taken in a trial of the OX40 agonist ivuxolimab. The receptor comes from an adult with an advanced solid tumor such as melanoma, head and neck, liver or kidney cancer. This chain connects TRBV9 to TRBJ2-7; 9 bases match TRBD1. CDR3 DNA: TGTGCCAGCAGCGTAGAGACAGGGGGCTACGAGCAGTACTTC. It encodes CASSVETGGYEQYF.